The sequence of this T cell receptor beta chain was determined in a study of T cell changes during pregnancy in multiple sclerosis. This table comes from immunoSEQ multiplex PCR, and its TCRdb copy is limited to in-frame clones, with some not included. This table has 75,000 to 100,000 clones, 85% to 95% appearing once. Germline V gene lookup returns CDR1 SGHDT and CDR2 YYEEEE. V was trimmed by 4 bases and J by 9 bases, leaving 13 bases between them. The CDR3 has 12 residues. This sequence was found in a female donor with multiple sclerosis, enrolled in a pregnancy study. The V gene is TRBV5-6, the J gene TRBJ1-1, with D possibly matching TRBD1 (6 bases). The sample was peripheral blood, taken after pregnancy. The CDR3 reads CASSLQGSKAFF. The CDR3 region has the DNA TGTGCCAGCAGCCTTCAGGGGTCAAAAGCTTTCTTT. Drawing the rest from reference TRBV5-6 and TRBJ1-1, the complete variable domain is DAGVTQSPTHLIKTRGQQVTLRCSPKSGHDTVSWYQQALGQGPQFIFQYYEEEERQRGNFPDRFSGHQFPNYSSELNVNALLLGDSALYLCASSLQGSKAFFGQGTRLTVV.